Each of the 4 T cell receptor beta chains below was sequenced from the same sample in a study of tumor-infiltrating lymphocytes in primary liver carcinoma (dated by TCRdb to 2017 to 2019). The sequencing machine was an Illumina HiSeq 2500. Using a constant-region primer and ProtoScript II reverse transcriptase, TCRbeta-specific cDNA was reverse-transcribed from 400 to 550 ng total RNA. Three nested multiplex PCR rounds, following a slightly modified ARM-PCR procedure, were used to build the TCRbeta libraries. The first two PCR rounds used multiplex TRBV1-TRBV30 forward primers with a Cbeta reverse primer, each for roughly 11 cycles. The public reads were reanalyzed by TCRdb: fastp trimming at Q25, MiXCR alignment, in-frame beta chains only. Records with the same CDR3 protein are collapsed into one entry carrying the most frequent genes and DNA. In all, the sample holds 85,000 to 100,000 distinct CDR3 sequences, and just over 65% of those were seen once. About 27% of the sample rests with the top ten.

Total RNA and DNA were co-extracted from roughly 20-30 mg of bulk tissue with the AllPrep DNA/RNA mini kit, without cell sorting. Sequencing was done on a sample of tumor-adjacent normal liver tissue. These receptors were taken from a middle-aged man with primary liver carcinoma and hepatitis B virus infection.

Remarks on this clonotype: This may come from a read error, since a much larger clone is one base off. The J gene is TRBJ2-5, the V gene TRBV14, with D possibly matching TRBD2 (6 bases). The CDR3 loop spans 15 amino acids. Trimming removed 4 bases at V and 7 bases at J, with 19 bases between. Germline loops: CDR1 SGHDN, CDR2 FVKESK. CDR3 loop: CASSRGDGVRGTQYF. The CDR3 DNA is TGTGCCAGCAGCCGGGGGGACGGCGTTAGGGGGACCCAGTACTTC.

This clonotype occurred once. A read error may be the cause here, since a much bigger clone is one base away. V gene TRBV12-3 or TRBV12-4 combines with J gene TRBJ2-1; 12 nucleotides align to TRBD2. The CDR3 loop spans 17 amino acids. The ends lost 5 bases at V and 8 bases at J; junction bases unmatched: 13. Written as DNA, the CDR3 is TGTGCCAGCAGTATCTTCCCTAGCGGGAGGGAGGAAGATGAGCAGTTCTTC. Amino acid sequence: CASSIFPSGREEDEQFF.

The chain recombines TRBV11-2 with TRBJ2-4; D perhaps matches TRBD1 (7 bases). Germline V gene lookup returns CDR1 SGHAT and CDR2 FQNNGV. CDR3 length: 13 residues. CDR3 amino acids: CDGSFQGGTVQYF. In nucleotides, the CDR3 is TGTGACGGCAGCTTTCAGGGGGGAACGGTTCAGTACTTC.

This clonotype was detected a few times. The chain is built from TRBV28 and TRBJ2-3; 7 bases fit TRBD2. This CDR3 contains 14 residues. Germline-derived CDR1 and CDR2 are MDHEN and SYDVKM. With V trimmed by 3 bases and J by 14 bases, 14 bases remained unmatched. CDR3 DNA: TGTGCCAGCAGTTTGGGAGGGACGCAGAAAAGCCCGTATTTT. It specifies CASSLGGTQKSPYF.